This TCR beta chain was sequenced in a study of T cell responses to AZD1222 COVID-19 vaccine. V lost 0 bases and J lost 9, with 12 bases in between. CDR1 is PRHDT, CDR2 FYEKMQ, per germline (reference sequence). This CDR3 spans 14 amino acids. Clones were read by immunoSEQ multiplex PCR, and TCRdb kept only the in-frame ones, dropping some. This sample has about 150,000 clones, with 80% to 90% found just once. Study-level points and caveats: At 160-218 and 743-854, vaccine-associated CD4 TCRs were dominant, and they spanned spike.

Concerning this clone itself: What it binds is not known.

The chain has TRBV13 and TRBJ1-3; D unclear. Here the sequenced sample was peripheral blood, taken on day 0 of AZD1222 vaccination. The TCR originated in an adult in good health. CDR3 nucleotide sequence: TGTGCCAGCAGCTTAGGGCAGACGGAAATCACCATATATTTT. Translated, it gives CASSLGQTEITIYF.